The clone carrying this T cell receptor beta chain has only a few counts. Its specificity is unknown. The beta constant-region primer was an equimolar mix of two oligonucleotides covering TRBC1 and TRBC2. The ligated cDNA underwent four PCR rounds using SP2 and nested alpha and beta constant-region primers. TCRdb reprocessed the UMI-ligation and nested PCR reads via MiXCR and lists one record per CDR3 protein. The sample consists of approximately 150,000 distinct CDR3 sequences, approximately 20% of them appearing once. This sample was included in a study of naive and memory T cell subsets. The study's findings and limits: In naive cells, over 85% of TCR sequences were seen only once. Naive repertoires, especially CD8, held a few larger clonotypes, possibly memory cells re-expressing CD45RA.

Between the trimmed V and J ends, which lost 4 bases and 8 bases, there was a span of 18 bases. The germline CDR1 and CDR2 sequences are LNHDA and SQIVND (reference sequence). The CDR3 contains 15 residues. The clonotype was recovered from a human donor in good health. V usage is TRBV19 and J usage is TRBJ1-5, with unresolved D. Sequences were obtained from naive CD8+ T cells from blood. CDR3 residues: CASSTQTDHGEPQHF. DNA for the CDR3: TGTGCCAGTAGTACCCAGACGGACCACGGGGAGCCCCAGCATTTT.